The TCR beta chain described here comes from a study of blood T cells in healthy people across ages. Study-wide points: Older age coincided with a roughly linear decline in TCR beta diversity per million T cells.

The use of a sample-barcoded 5' primer and a J-beta primer mix characterized a second PCR of about 7 to 12 cycles. Sequencing of every sample gave 3 million or more CDR3-containing paired-end reads. TCRdb analysed the 5' RACE reads with MiXCR anew, one entry per CDR3 protein. The sample has about 1.4 million distinct CDR3 sequences, roughly 59% seen once. About this clonotype itself: No antigen is known for it.

The CDR3 spans 13 residues. The V end lost 7 bases, the J end lost 3 bases, and 16 bases lay between the germline ends. Germline loops: CDR1 SQVTM, CDR2 ANQGSEA. Healthy Caucasians from Russia aged about 6 to 100 served as donors. The V gene is TRBV29-1, the J gene TRBJ2-7, with D uncertain. This receptor was obtained from a man aged 18 to 30 in good health. The sequencing sample was made of blood. CDR3 sequence: CSAWERSHYEQYF. The DNA for the CDR3 is TGCAGCGCTTGGGAAAGGAGTCACTACGAGCAGTACTTC.